This T cell receptor (beta chain) is from a study of blood T cell repertoires in COVID-19. Background on the study: In each case, the material was cDNA or gDNA derived from T cells, B-cell-depleted T cells, or PBMCs.

In the source study's methods: How many nucleated cells were present was estimated from reference gene primer amplification. Sequenced by immunoSEQ multiplex PCR; TCRdb stores in-frame clones only, minus some. The DNA gave D and trimming, while V, J and clone size come from that table. The sample includes roughly 120,000 clones, 70% to 90% of them seen just once. The V and J ends lost 6 bases and 6 bases respectively, with 15 bases between them. Per germline, CDR1 SGDLS and CDR2 YYNGEE. The CDR3 has 13 residues. The clonotype was recovered from a woman between 65 and 79 years old who had recovered from COVID-19. The specimen was peripheral blood. The J gene is TRBJ1-2, the V gene TRBV9; weak D call: TRBD1 (6 bases). CDR3 loop: CASTRTGLDGYTF. Here the CDR3 DNA reads TGTGCCAGCACCCGAACAGGGCTGGATGGCTACACCTTC.